This is a list of T cell receptor beta chains from one sample in a study of blood T cells in healthy people across ages. TCRdb re-called the 5' RACE reads through MiXCR, storing one row per CDR3 protein. The sample has fewer than 1.5 million distinct CDR3 sequences, around two fifths seen once. Source material: blood. The receptor source for this set is a woman aged 18-35 years in good health. CDR3s include the opening cysteine and the closing phenylalanine or tryptophan. The order of the fields is J gene, V gene, clone size, D gene, CDR3 protein, CDR3 DNA. D genes are given only for firm matches. Some rows have no size entry. The others give once, few or many, or a class for an expanded clone.

TRBJ1-2 TRBV6-5 . . CASKGDRYGYTF TGTGCCAGCAAGGGAGACAGATATGGCTACACCTTC
TRBJ2-7 TRBV7-3 . . CASSLVHGEQYF TGTGCCAGCAGCTTAGTACATGGTGAGCAGTACTTC
TRBJ2-7 TRBV12-3/TRBV12-4 . TRBD2 CASALGGVLSYEQYF TGTGCCAGCGCTCTGGGGGGGGTCCTCTCCTACGAGCAGTACTTC
TRBJ2-1 TRBV11-1 . . CASTQGSGGLNEQFF TGTGCCAGCACCCAGGGGTCGGGGGGCTTAAATGAGCAGTTCTTC
TRBJ1-2 TRBV20-1 few . CSAGDTSYGYTF TGCAGTGCGGGAGATACATCCTATGGCTACACCTTC
TRBJ2-4 TRBV5-6 few TRBD2 CASSLTGASGSQNIQYF TGTGCCAGCAGCTTGACTGGCGCTAGCGGGAGCCAAAACATTCAGTACTTC
TRBJ1-1 TRBV10-3 . TRBD1 CAIRTHRTGTKNTEAFF TGTGCCATCAGAACCCATCGGACAGGGACCAAGAACACTGAAGCTTTCTTT
TRBJ2-1 TRBV30 once . CAWSVVSGEQFF TGTGCCTGGAGTGTAGTTAGTGGTGAGCAGTTCTTC
TRBJ2-3 TRBV6-2/TRBV6-3 . TRBD2 CASSRRLAGTLTDTQYF TGTGCCAGCAGTAGAAGATTAGCGGGTACCCTCACAGATACGCAGTATTTT
TRBJ2-7 TRBV10-3 . . CAISPSGYEQYF TGTGCCATCAGCCCGTCCGGGTACGAGCAGTACTTC
TRBJ2-1 TRBV5-5 . TRBD1 CASSFGTGGDEQFF TGTGCCAGCAGCTTTGGGACAGGGGGGGATGAGCAGTTCTTC
TRBJ2-1 TRBV6-1 . . CASRGGLEQFF TGTGCCAGCAGGGGGGGATTGGAGCAGTTCTTC
TRBJ2-1 TRBV28 few . CASSPQDPYAGEQFF TGTGCCAGCAGTCCCCAGGATCCCTACGCGGGTGAGCAGTTCTTC
TRBJ2-1 TRBV20-1 . . CSARALAIDSYNEQFF TGCAGTGCTAGGGCTCTAGCGATCGACTCCTACAATGAGCAGTTCTTC
TRBJ2-7 TRBV28 few TRBD2 CASVSSGGSSYEQYF TGTGCCAGCGTAAGTAGCGGGGGATCCTCCTACGAGCAGTACTTC
TRBJ1-3 TRBV20-1 . . CSAKTPQGSGNTIYF TGCAGTGCTAAGACCCCTCAGGGCTCTGGAAACACCATATATTTT
TRBJ1-6 TRBV11-2 . . CASSLEARSRPPLHF TGTGCCAGCAGCTTAGAAGCCAGGTCTAGACCACCCCTCCACTTT
TRBJ2-1 TRBV11-3 . . CASSPGSNYNEQFF TGTGCCAGCAGCCCGGGGTCTAACTACAATGAGCAGTTCTTC
TRBJ2-1 TRBV20-1 . . CSARDSLDYGQFF TGCAGTGCTAGAGATAGCCTAGATTATGGGCAGTTCTTC
TRBJ2-7 TRBV6-1 . . CASSPRAPSYEQYF TGTGCCAGCAGCCCCCGGGCCCCCTCCTACGAGCAGTACTTC
TRBJ2-4 TRBV27 . . CASKGLAKNIQYF TGTGCCAGCAAGGGGCTAGCCAAAAACATTCAGTACTTC
TRBJ1-1 TRBV29-1 . . CSALSRRKPEAFF TGCAGCGCGCTCAGCCGACGGAAGCCTGAAGCTTTCTTT
TRBJ2-7 TRBV7-2 . . CASSLVSSGAPIYEQYF TGTGCCAGCAGCTTAGTGTCGTCCGGGGCCCCTATCTACGAGCAGTACTTC
TRBJ2-5 TRBV10-3 . TRBD2 CAISDPAGVETQYF TGTGCCATCAGTGACCCAGCGGGAGTAGAGACCCAGTACTTC
TRBJ2-6 TRBV19 . . CATEKGPGANVLTF TGTGCCACCGAAAAAGGGCCTGGGGCCAACGTCCTGACTTTC
TRBJ2-3 TRBV20-1 . TRBD2 CSARGSGTTSTDTQYF TGCAGTGCTAGAGGCAGCGGGACTACAAGCACAGATACGCAGTATTTT
TRBJ2-5 TRBV27 few TRBD1 CASSMGQGWETQYF TGTGCCAGCAGTATGGGACAGGGGTGGGAGACCCAGTACTTC
TRBJ2-7 TRBV6-6 . . CASSPLVGSYEQYF TGTGCCAGCAGTCCTCTGGTGGGCTCCTACGAGCAGTACTTC